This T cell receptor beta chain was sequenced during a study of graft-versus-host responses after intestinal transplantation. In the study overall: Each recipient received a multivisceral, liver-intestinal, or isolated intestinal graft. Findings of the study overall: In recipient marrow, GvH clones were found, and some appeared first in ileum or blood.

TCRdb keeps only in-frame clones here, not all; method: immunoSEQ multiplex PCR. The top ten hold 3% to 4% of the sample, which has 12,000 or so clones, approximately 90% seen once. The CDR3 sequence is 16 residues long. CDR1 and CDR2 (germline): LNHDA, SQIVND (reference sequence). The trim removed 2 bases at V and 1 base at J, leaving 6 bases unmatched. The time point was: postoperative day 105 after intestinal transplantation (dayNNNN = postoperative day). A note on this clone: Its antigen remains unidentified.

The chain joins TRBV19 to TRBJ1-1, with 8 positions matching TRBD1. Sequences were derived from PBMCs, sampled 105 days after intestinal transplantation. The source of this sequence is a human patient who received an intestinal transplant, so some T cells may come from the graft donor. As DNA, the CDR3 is TGTGCCAGTAGTATAATCCGGACAGGGCGGAACACTGAAGCTTTCTTT. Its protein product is CASSIIRTGRNTEAFF.